These 32 T cell receptor beta chains came from one sample sequenced in a study of T cell responses to AZD1222 COVID-19 vaccine. Method: immunoSEQ multiplex PCR; TCRdb's copy keeps in-frame clones and lacks some. The sample includes 150,000 to 160,000 clones, more than 75% of them seen just once. Sample: peripheral blood, taken 28 days after the second AZD1222 dose. The origin of the receptors is an adult who received the AZD1222 COVID-19 vaccine.

This clone was found once. The chain's CDR3 is CASSTGLLDRVWDSPLHF. CDR3 sequence (DNA): TGTGCCAGCTCTACGGGGCTACTGGACAGGGTTTGGGATTCACCCCTCCACTTT. This chain uses TRBV18 with TRBJ1-6; 8 bases map to TRBD1. Trimming cost V 6 bases and J 8 bases; bases outside gene matches: 18. Germline loops: CDR1 KGHSH, CDR2 LQKENI. This CDR3 comprises 18 residues.

The chain has TRBV28 and TRBJ1-2; D is uncertain. Per germline, CDR1 MDHEN and CDR2 SYDVKM. With 2 bases removed from V and 4 bases from J, the gap between germline ends came to 8 bases. The CDR3 has 13 amino acids. The CDR3 protein is CASSLPLTYGYTF. DNA of the CDR3: TGTGCCAGCAGTTTACCTCTGACCTATGGCTACACCTTC.

The chain links TRBV6-5 to TRBJ2-7; tentatively, D is TRBD1 (5 bases). Germline V gene sequence: CDR1 MNHEY, CDR2 SVGAGI. V lost 3 bases to trimming and J lost 6 bases, with 21 bases between them. There are 16 residues in the CDR3. The CDR3 region is CASSYVLLGAPGEQYF. The CDR3 bases are TGTGCCAGCAGTTATGTGTTACTTGGGGCGCCGGGCGAGCAGTACTTC.

This clone was picked up a small number of times. CDR3 DNA sequence: TGTGCCAGCAGCAGGATGACTAGCGGTGGGGAGCAGTACTTC. It encodes CASSRMTSGGEQYF. The chain carries TRBV7-6 and TRBJ2-7, with TRBD2 matching 9 bases. After removal of 5 bases from V and 7 bases from J, the junction contained 9 bases not matched to a gene. The CDR3 has 14 amino acids. Looked up from germline, CDR1 is SGHVS and CDR2 is FNYEAQ.

The chain recombines TRBV19 with TRBJ2-7, with D tentatively TRBD1 (6 bases). The CDR3 loop spans 13 amino acids. From germline, CDR1 is LNHDA and CDR2 SQIVND (reference sequence). Trimming took off 10 bases at V and 0 bases at J, with 13 bases between the two ends. CDR3 sequence reads: CATLQQGSYEQYF. The CDR3 bases are TGTGCCACCCTCCAACAGGGCTCCTACGAGCAGTACTTC.

This clone was detected only a few times. This rearrangement joins TRBV29-1 to TRBJ1-5; D not certain. This CDR3 comprises 12 residues. Trimming cost V 4 bases and J 3 bases, with 7 bases left between them. Germline loops: CDR1 SQVTM, CDR2 ANQGSEA. As DNA, the CDR3 is TGCAGCGTTGGCGACAACAATCAGCCCCAGCATTTT. It codes for CSVGDNNQPQHF. Drawing the rest from reference TRBV29-1 and TRBJ1-5, the complete variable domain is SAVISQKPSRDICQRGTSLTIQCQVDSQVTMMFWYRQQPGQSLTLIATANQGSEATYESGFVIDKFPISRPNLTFSTLTVSNMSPEDSSIYLCSVGDNNQPQHFGDGTRLSIL.

This chain links TRBV6-2 or TRBV6-3 with TRBJ2-6; TRBD2 matches at 7 bases. The V gene's germline CDR1 is MNHEY and CDR2 SVGEGT. The CDR3 consists of 16 residues. V gave up 0 bases and J gave up 2 bases; unmatched junction bases: 1. Here the CDR3 reads CASSYSAGAGANVLTF. The CDR3 nucleotides read TGTGCCAGCAGTTACTCCGCGGGGGCTGGGGCCAACGTCCTGACTTTC.

J is TRBJ2-7 and V is TRBV20-1; D ambiguous. The CDR3 contains 11 residues. Germline V gene sequence: CDR1 DFQATT, CDR2 SNEGSKA (reference sequence). V lost 6 bases and J 6 bases, leaving 12 bases between the germline ends. The CDR3 bases are TGCAGTGCAGCGCAGGAGCGCGAGCAGTACTTC. Protein: CSAAQEREQYF.

The rearrangement links TRBV5-6 to TRBJ1-5; D gene unclear. The germline V gene encodes CDR1 SGHDT and CDR2 YYEEEE. Trimming removed 5 bases at V and 5 bases at J, with 14 bases between. This CDR3 is 14 amino acids long. The CDR3 here is CASRDATWDQPQHF. In nucleotides, the CDR3 is TGTGCCAGCAGAGACGCGACGTGGGATCAGCCCCAGCATTTT.

The chain uses TRBV19 and TRBJ2-2; D is possibly TRBD2 (6 bases). This CDR3 has 16 residues. CDR1 is LNHDA, CDR2 SQIVND, per germline (reference sequence). The ends were cut back, 1 base at V and 5 bases at J, with 14 bases in the middle. The CDR3 nucleotides are TGTGCCAGTAGTATAGGCCCGGGGAGGAGGACCGGGGAGCTGTTTTTT. Its translation is CASSIGPGRRTGELFF.

The chain uses TRBV2 and TRBJ2-2; TRBD1 is a possible D gene (5 bases). V lost 5 bases, J lost 0 bases, and 10 bases lay in between. The length of the CDR3 is 15 residues. Germline CDR1 SNHLY, CDR2 FYNNEI. This chain's CDR3 is CASSSRQPNTGELFF. For the CDR3, the DNA is TGTGCCAGCAGTTCCCGACAGCCGAACACCGGGGAGCTGTTTTTT.

The gene calls are TRBV7-9 and TRBJ1-6, with 7 bases that match TRBD1. This CDR3 is 13 amino acids long. The V gene's germline CDR1 is SEHNR and CDR2 FQNEAQ (reference sequence). Trimming at V came to 5 bases and at J to 13 bases, leaving 8 bases not matched to a gene. CDR3 nucleotides: TGTGCCAGCAGCCGACAGGGCATCCCCCCCCTCCACTTT. This codes for CASSRQGIPPLHF.

The rearrangement uses TRBV27 and TRBJ2-5; 11 bases are shared with TRBD2. The germline gives CDR1 MNHEY, CDR2 SMNVEV (reference sequence). The CDR3 is made up of 15 amino acids. V lost 2 bases and J lost 5; bases outside the gene matches: 4. The DNA of the CDR3 is TGTGCCAGCAGTTTAACTAGCGGGAGATTGGAGACCCAGTACTTC. Amino acid sequence: CASSLTSGRLETQYF.

The chain has TRBV30 and TRBJ1-5; 8 nucleotides match TRBD1. The CDR3 sequence is 15 residues long. Germline trimming cut 0 bases from V and 7 bases from J; bases unmatched to any gene: 8. The germline V gene encodes CDR1 GTSNPN and CDR2 SVGIG (reference sequence). The CDR3 region is CAWSVGRGRGQPQHF. Written as DNA, the CDR3 is TGTGCCTGGAGTGTAGGCAGGGGGCGCGGACAGCCCCAGCATTTT.

This sequence joins TRBV2 and TRBJ2-2; weak D call: TRBD2 (6 bases). V was shortened by 3 bases and J by 4 bases, with 18 bases between the two germline ends. Germline CDR1 is SNHLY and CDR2 is FYNNEI. The CDR3 contains 17 residues. CDR3 sequence (DNA): TGTGCCAGCAGTGATTGGGGGGTGGGGTCTAGCACCGGGGAGCTGTTTTTT. As protein: CASSDWGVGSSTGELFF.

V and J are TRBV10-3 and TRBJ1-5, with 7 nucleotides matching TRBD1. After removal of 6 bases from V and 2 bases from J, the junction contained 4 bases not matched to a gene. Germline CDR1 ENHRY, CDR2 SYGVKD. The CDR3 has 14 amino acids. This CDR3 reads CAISGRGGNQPQHF. The CDR3 DNA follows: TGTGCCATCAGCGGCAGGGGGGGCAATCAGCCCCAGCATTTT.

The chain has TRBV5-8 and TRBJ1-4; D gene ambiguous. The CDR3 runs to 13 residues. Germline V gene lookup returns CDR1 SGHTS and CDR2 YDEGEE. V gave up 2 bases and J gave up 8 bases, with 10 bases separating them. CDR3 in amino acids: CASSLRALEKLFF. CDR3 nucleotides: TGTGCCAGCAGCTTAAGGGCTCTAGAAAAACTGTTTTTT. The complete variable domain, with remaining parts taken from reference TRBV5-8 and TRBJ1-4, reads EAGVTQSPTHLIKTRGQQATLRCSPISGHTSVYWYQQALGLGLQFLLWYDEGEERNRGNFPPRFSGRQFPNYSSELNVNALELEDSALYLCASSLRALEKLFFGSGTQLSVL.

This chain links TRBV6-2 or TRBV6-3 with TRBJ2-3, with D possibly TRBD2 on 5 matching bases. V lost 0 bases and J lost 4, with 14 bases in between. The CDR3 runs to 16 residues. CDR1 is MNHEY and CDR2 is SVGEGT in the germline V gene. CDR3 DNA: TGTGCCAGCAGTTACTCGACGGACCGCGGGTCAGATACGCAGTATTTT. Protein product: CASSYSTDRGSDTQYF.

This rearrangement joins TRBV11-2 to TRBJ2-1; 11 bases agree with TRBD2. The V gene's germline CDR1 is SGHAT and CDR2 FQNNGV. The CDR3 extends over 14 amino acids. Trimming cost V 5 bases and J 7 bases; bases outside gene matches: 4. This chain's CDR3 is CASSRLAGMNEQFF. The CDR3 bases are TGTGCCAGCAGCCGACTAGCGGGAATGAATGAGCAGTTCTTC.

This clone has only a few counts. The chain couples TRBV30 to TRBJ2-3; D is unresolved. The germline gives CDR1 GTSNPN, CDR2 SVGIG (reference sequence). The length of the CDR3 is 13 residues. The V end was cut by 1 base, the J end by 0 bases, with 5 bases between. CDR3 sequence (DNA): TGTGCCTGGAGTGGTGCTAGCACAGATACGCAGTATTTT. Its protein is CAWSGASTDTQYF.

J is TRBJ1-3 and V is TRBV19; D is unclear. The CDR3 loop spans 14 amino acids. Trimming left V 9 bases short and J 0 bases short, with 12 bases between. Germline lookup yields CDR1 LNHDA and CDR2 SQIVND (reference sequence). This CDR3 is CASMELSSGNTIYF. CDR3 DNA sequence: TGTGCCAGCATGGAACTGAGCTCTGGAAACACCATATATTTT.

The chain joins TRBV10-3 to TRBJ2-7; 10 bases are a match to TRBD1. J gave up 1 base and V 6 bases, and 3 bases lay outside the gene matches. The germline V gene encodes CDR1 ENHRY and CDR2 SYGVKD. CDR3 length equals 14 residues. This CDR3 reads CAISRDRGSYEQYF. In nucleotides, the CDR3 is TGTGCCATCAGCCGGGACAGGGGATCCTACGAGCAGTACTTC.

The chain has TRBV6-6 and TRBJ2-5; D possibly uses TRBD1 or TRBD2 (5 bases each). Germline CDR1 and CDR2: MNHNY and SVGAGI (reference sequence). This CDR3 is 16 amino acids long. The ends were cut back, 0 bases at V and 4 bases at J, with 15 bases in the middle. The CDR3 DNA follows: TGTGCCAGCAGTTACTCCAAGAGGGACCAGTCAGAGACCCAGTACTTC. This encodes CASSYSKRDQSETQYF.

The V call is TRBV29-1, the J call TRBJ1-5, with D tentatively TRBD1 (5 bases). The CDR3 runs 13 residues. Germline V gene lookup returns CDR1 SQVTM and CDR2 ANQGSEA. V lost 4 bases to trimming and J lost 6 bases, with 13 bases between them. The CDR3 loop reads CSVGTVGGQPQHF. The CDR3 coding sequence is TGCAGCGTTGGGACGGTTGGGGGTCAGCCCCAGCATTTT.

This chain uses TRBV6-6 with TRBJ1-2; maybe TRBD1 (5 bases). Trimming removed 2 bases at V and 3 bases at J, with 10 bases between. Germline assignment: CDR1 MNHNY and CDR2 SVGAGI (reference sequence). The CDR3 contains 14 residues. The CDR3 nucleotides read TGTGCCAGCAGTTACGTCGGCAGGGACTATGGCTACACCTTC. It specifies CASSYVGRDYGYTF.

The genes are TRBV7-2 and TRBJ1-4; D perhaps matches TRBD1 (5 bases). Germline V gene lookup returns CDR1 SGHTA and CDR2 FQGNSA. This CDR3 is built from 14 residues. V shed 3 bases and J shed 7 bases, with 12 bases lying between them. The CDR3 nucleotides are TGTGCCAGCAGCTTGGGGGGAACCGGTGAAAAACTGTTTTTT. It yields the protein CASSLGGTGEKLFF. Based on the CDR3 plus reference TRBV7-2 and TRBJ1-4, the full variable domain is GAGVSQSPSNKVTEKGKDVELRCDPISGHTALYWYRQSLGQGLEFLIYFQGNSAPDKSGLPSDRFSAERTGGSVSTLTIQRTQQEDSAVYLCASSLGGTGEKLFFGSGTQLSVL.

This chain connects TRBV28 to TRBJ1-3; no reliable D call. The CDR3 has 12 amino acids. The germline CDR1 and CDR2 sequences are MDHEN and SYDVKM. V lost 7 bases to trimming and J lost 9 bases, with 13 bases between them. The DNA of the CDR3 is TGTGCCAGCACCCTTTTCCAAGGCACCATATATTTT. Translated: CASTLFQGTIYF.

This clone was seen a few times. The gene calls are TRBV27 and TRBJ2-7; D might be TRBD1 (6 bases). This CDR3 has 13 residues. The V gene's germline CDR1 is MNHEY and CDR2 SMNVEV (reference sequence). Between the trimmed V and J ends, which lost 2 bases and 5 bases, there was a span of 10 bases. CDR3 sequence (DNA): TGTGCCAGCAGTTTACAGGGGCGGGACGAGCAGTACTTC. Translated, it gives CASSLQGRDEQYF.

This clone has just one count. Different DNA sequences within this sample yield the same CDR3. The rearrangement uses TRBV7-3 and TRBJ2-3, with D perhaps TRBD2 (6 bases). The CDR3 runs to 14 residues. CDR1 is SGHTA, CDR2 FQGTGA, per germline. V gave up 5 bases and J gave up 2 bases, with 11 bases separating them. Here the CDR3 DNA reads TGTGCCAGCAGCCATGGAGGGAACACAGATACGCAGTATTTT. Its protein product is CASSHGGNTDTQYF.

Ten or more counts support this clone. V gene TRBV6-5 combines with J gene TRBJ1-5; TRBD1 might be the D (6 bases). V was pared by 8 bases and J by 0 bases, with 11 bases between. This CDR3 comprises 14 residues. Per germline, CDR1 MNHEY and CDR2 SVGAGI. CDR3: CASAGAHSNQPQHF. The CDR3 nucleotides read TGTGCCAGCGCGGGGGCCCATAGCAATCAGCCCCAGCATTTT.

This clone was detected only once. This chain joins TRBV18 and TRBJ2-7; unclear D gene. The CDR3 totals 13 residues. From germline, CDR1 is KGHSH and CDR2 LQKENI. V shed 4 bases and J shed 3 bases, with 10 bases lying between them. The CDR3 sequence: CASSRGADYEQYF. Written as DNA, the CDR3 is TGTGCCAGCTCACGGGGTGCAGACTACGAGCAGTACTTC.

The gene calls are TRBV7-3 and TRBJ2-1; perhaps TRBD1 as D (6 bases). The CDR3 has 13 residues. Germline lookup yields CDR1 SGHTA and CDR2 FQGTGA. V dropped 1 base and J dropped 12 bases, with 13 bases sitting between them. DNA of the CDR3: TGTGCCAGCAGCTTAAATGGGGGACAAGGGCAGTTCTTC. Its protein product is CASSLNGGQGQFF.